These 22 T cell receptor beta chains were sequenced from one sample in a study of control samples from healthy donors and cancer patients. Sequencing used immunoSEQ multiplex PCR; TCRdb keeps in-frame clones, though not all of them. Of roughly 23,000 clones in the sample, 65% to 90% were seen once. The source material was PBMCs. All receptors come from a man in his sixties with head and neck cancer.

This chain uses TRBV2 with TRBJ1-5; D may be TRBD1 (5 bases). Trimming shortened V by 5 bases and J by 6 bases, and 11 bases separated the two germline ends. The germline V gene has CDR1 SNHLY and CDR2 FYNNEI. The CDR3 contains 13 residues. CDR3 loop: CASSRAGTQPQHF. The DNA for the CDR3 is TGTGCCAGCAGTCGGGCAGGGACTCAGCCCCAGCATTTT.

The chain uses TRBV29-1 and TRBJ1-2; TRBD1 aligns across 7 bases. J lost 4 bases, V lost 2 bases, and 13 bases had no gene match. This CDR3 is built from 16 residues. Germline V CDR1 and CDR2: SQVTM, ANQGSEA. The CDR3 DNA follows: TGCAGCGTTGAAATATACGACAGGGCTCAGTCCTATGGCTACACCTTC. This encodes CSVEIYDRAQSYGYTF.

A note on this clone: The same CDR3 can be traced to other DNA sequences in this sample. V and J are TRBV7-9 and TRBJ2-2; no firm D call. Trimming removed 0 bases at V and 0 bases at J, with 5 bases between. Germline V CDR1 and CDR2: SEHNR, FQNEAQ (reference sequence). The CDR3 is made up of 15 amino acids. CDR3: CASSLADPNTGELFF. The CDR3 bases are TGTGCCAGCAGCTTAGCGGACCCGAACACCGGGGAGCTGTTTTTT.

The V gene is TRBV13, the J gene TRBJ2-1; the D is unclear. There are 12 residues in the CDR3. V was clipped by 5 bases and J by 7 bases, with 9 bases between them. The germline CDR1 and CDR2 sequences are PRHDT and FYEKMQ (reference sequence). CDR3 nucleotide sequence: TGTGCCAGCAGCCTTGAATGGAATGAGCAGTTCTTC. It codes for CASSLEWNEQFF.

The chain couples TRBV19 to TRBJ1-1; maybe TRBD1 (5 bases). The germline CDR1 and CDR2 sequences are LNHDA and SQIVND (reference sequence). Trimming pared 7 bases from V and 4 bases from J, leaving 13 bases between. This CDR3 comprises 13 residues. DNA of the CDR3: TGTGCCAGTATTAGGAGGGGAAGCACTGAAGCTTTCTTT. Translation gives CASIRRGSTEAFF. The variable domain in full, with the rest retrieved from reference TRBV19 and TRBJ1-1, is DGGITQSPKYLFRKEGQNVTLSCEQNLNHDAMYWYRQDPGQGLRLIYYSQIVNDFQKGDIAEGYSVSREKKESFPLTVTSAQKNPTAFYLCASIRRGSTEAFFGQGTRLTVV.

This chain uses TRBV29-1 with TRBJ1-1, with D unresolved. The V and J ends lost 6 bases and 0 bases respectively, with 11 bases between them. CDR3 length equals 13 residues. Germline V CDR1 and CDR2: SQVTM, ANQGSEA. CDR3 amino acids: CSVSGLMNTEAFF. CDR3 coding DNA: TGCAGCGTATCGGGTCTAATGAACACTGAAGCTTTCTTT. The whole variable domain, remainder taken from reference TRBV29-1 and TRBJ1-1, is SAVISQKPSRDICQRGTSLTIQCQVDSQVTMMFWYRQQPGQSLTLIATANQGSEATYESGFVIDKFPISRPNLTFSTLTVSNMSPEDSSIYLCSVSGLMNTEAFFGQGTRLTVV.

The count of this clone is one. The gene calls are TRBV2 and TRBJ2-1; D is perhaps TRBD1 (6 bases). The germline gives CDR1 SNHLY, CDR2 FYNNEI. V was shortened by 2 bases and J by 3 bases, with 11 bases between the two germline ends. The CDR3 totals 15 residues. The DNA for the CDR3 is TGTGCCAGCAGTGAACGGCGGACAGTCTACAATGAGCAGTTCTTC. This codes for CASSERRTVYNEQFF.

CDR3: CASRRTGLSNQPQHF. The CDR3 DNA is TGTGCCAGCAGGAGGACAGGGCTTAGCAATCAGCCCCAGCATTTT. The chain employs TRBV28 and TRBJ1-5; TRBD1 aligns across 8 bases. Germline V lookup: CDR1 MDHEN, CDR2 SYDVKM. V lost 6 bases and J lost 0; bases outside the gene matches: 4. The length of the CDR3 is 15 residues.

This clone has a single count. The chain combines TRBV6-4 with TRBJ1-6, with 7 bases lining up with TRBD1. The trim removed 6 bases at V and 10 bases at J, leaving 6 bases unmatched. The CDR3 has 13 residues. Germline assignment: CDR1 MRHNA and CDR2 SNTAGT. The CDR3 region has the DNA TGTGCCAGCAGCTGGGACAGTTCCTCACCCCTCCACTTT. Encoded protein: CASSWDSSSPLHF.

V and J are TRBV3-1 (or the pseudogene TRBV3-2) and TRBJ2-3; the D gene is possibly TRBD2 (6 bases). The V gene lost 3 bases and the J gene lost 0 bases, with 10 bases spanning the gap. This CDR3 comprises 15 residues. From germline, CDR1 is LGHDT and CDR2 YNNKEL (reference sequence). CDR3 nucleotide sequence: TGTGCCAGCAGCCAGCAGCGGGTGAGCACAGATACGCAGTATTTT. This sequence encodes CASSQQRVSTDTQYF.

The V and J genes are TRBV11-3 and TRBJ2-6; D gene unclear. This CDR3 has 13 residues. CDR1 is SGHNT, CDR2 YENEEA, per germline. V lost 6 bases and J 1 base, leaving 4 bases between the germline ends. The CDR3 loop is CASSLSGANVLTF. The CDR3 DNA follows: TGTGCCAGCAGTCTTTCTGGGGCCAACGTCCTGACTTTC.

This clone was observed a handful of times. This rearrangement joins TRBV18 to TRBJ1-5; maybe TRBD1 (5 bases). V lost 5 bases, J lost 2 bases, and 7 bases lay in between. The CDR3 spans 13 residues. In germline, CDR1 is KGHSH, CDR2 LQKENI. In nucleotides, the CDR3 is TGTGCCAGCTCAGGGGGTGGCAATCAGCCCCAGCATTTT. This gives the protein CASSGGGNQPQHF.

The table lists this clone with a count of one. The gene calls are TRBV6-5 and TRBJ1-1; D gene ambiguous. The CDR3 consists of 12 residues. Trimming took off 0 bases at V and 8 bases at J, with 7 bases between the two ends. Germline values: CDR1 MNHEY, CDR2 SVGAGI. CDR3 amino acids: CASSYSATEAFF. In nucleotides, the CDR3 is TGTGCCAGCAGTTACTCGGCGACAGAAGCTTTCTTT.

The chain links TRBV6-6 to TRBJ1-5; D not certain. Germline V gene lookup returns CDR1 MNHNY and CDR2 SVGAGI (reference sequence). V lost 5 bases and J 1 base, leaving 18 bases between the germline ends. The CDR3 loop spans 17 amino acids. DNA of the CDR3: TGTGCCAGCAGTCACCAGATGGAAGAAGCGAGCAATCAGCCCCAGCATTTT. Translated, it gives CASSHQMEEASNQPQHF.

The rearrangement links TRBV7-9 to TRBJ2-1; TRBD2 is a possible D gene (6 bases). The CDR3 is 15 residues long. The germline V gene encodes CDR1 SEHNR and CDR2 FQNEAQ (reference sequence). Trimming pared 3 bases from V and 3 bases from J, leaving 12 bases between. The CDR3 sequence is CASSFPGADYNEQFF. CDR3 coding DNA: TGTGCCAGCAGCTTTCCGGGAGCGGACTACAATGAGCAGTTCTTC.

The table lists this clone with a count of one. The rearrangement uses TRBV5-1 and TRBJ2-2, with D perhaps TRBD1 (5 bases). Germline V gives CDR1 SGHRS, CDR2 YFSETQ. This CDR3 region has 17 residues. Trimming took off 0 bases at V and 4 bases at J, with 16 bases between the two ends. The CDR3: CASSLAGQGLGTGELFF. In nucleotides, the CDR3 is TGCGCCAGCAGCTTGGCCGGGCAGGGTCTAGGCACCGGGGAGCTGTTTTTT. The variable domain in full, with the rest retrieved from reference TRBV5-1 and TRBJ2-2, is KAGVTQTPRYLIKTRGQQVTLSCSPISGHRSVSWYQQTPGQGLQFLFEYFSETQRNKGNFPGRFSGRQFSNSRSEMNVSTLELGDSALYLCASSLAGQGLGTGELFFGEGSRLTVL.

The V call is TRBV7-2, the J call TRBJ2-7; a weak D match, TRBD2 (7 bases). In germline, CDR1 is SGHTA, CDR2 FQGNSA. This CDR3 spans 16 amino acids. Trimming pared 2 bases from V and 5 bases from J, leaving 19 bases between. CDR3 region: CASSLTGRTRSHEQYF. CDR3 DNA: TGTGCCAGCAGCTTAACAGGGAGGACTAGGAGTCACGAGCAGTACTTC.

V gene TRBV7-6 combines with J gene TRBJ2-2, with TRBD2 matching 12 bases. This CDR3 has 18 amino acids. The germline V gene has CDR1 SGHVS and CDR2 FNYEAQ. V was clipped by 5 bases and J by 3 bases; unmatched bases: 10. The CDR3 loop reads CASSDRLAGVSYTGELFF. In nucleotides, the CDR3 is TGTGCCAGCAGCGATCGACTAGCGGGAGTTAGTTACACCGGGGAGCTGTTTTTT.

J is TRBJ1-4 and V is TRBV6-2 or TRBV6-3; D remains ambiguous. This CDR3 comprises 12 residues. From germline, CDR1 is MNHEY and CDR2 SVGEGT. The V and J ends lost 2 bases and 6 bases respectively, with 4 bases between them. DNA of the CDR3: TGTGCCAGCAGTTACCTGGATGAAAAACTGTTTTTT. Translating gives CASSYLDEKLFF.

This sequence joins TRBV28 and TRBJ2-7; D is tentatively TRBD1 or TRBD2 (5 bases each). CDR3 size: 11 residues. Per germline, CDR1 MDHEN and CDR2 SYDVKM. V was shortened by 5 bases and J by 6 bases, with 8 bases between the two germline ends. CDR3: CASSRGVEQYF. CDR3 bases: TGTGCCAGCAGTAGAGGGGTCGAGCAGTACTTC. The full variable domain, with the rest looked up from reference TRBV28 and TRBJ2-7, is DVKVTQSSRYLVKRTGEKVFLECVQDMDHENMFWYRQDPGLGLRLIYFSYDVKMKEKGDIPEGYSVSREKKERFSLILESASTNQTSMYLCASSRGVEQYFGPGTRLTVT.

The V gene is TRBV29-1, the J gene TRBJ2-5, with D possibly being TRBD2 (6 bases). Germline loops: CDR1 SQVTM, CDR2 ANQGSEA. This CDR3 comprises 11 residues. In DNA, the CDR3 is TGCAGTTGGGACTTCCAAGAGACCCAGTACTTC. Its protein is CSWDFQETQYF.

This clone was observed a few times. This chain uses TRBV28 with TRBJ2-1, with 8 bases identical to TRBD2. The CDR3 contains 16 residues. V was pared by 2 bases and J by 5 bases, with 8 bases of the junction left unmatched. CDR1 is MDHEN and CDR2 is SYDVKM in the germline V gene. The CDR3 here is CASSLVTSGSHNEQFF. CDR3 sequence (DNA): TGTGCCAGCAGTTTAGTAACGAGCGGGAGCCACAATGAGCAGTTCTTC.